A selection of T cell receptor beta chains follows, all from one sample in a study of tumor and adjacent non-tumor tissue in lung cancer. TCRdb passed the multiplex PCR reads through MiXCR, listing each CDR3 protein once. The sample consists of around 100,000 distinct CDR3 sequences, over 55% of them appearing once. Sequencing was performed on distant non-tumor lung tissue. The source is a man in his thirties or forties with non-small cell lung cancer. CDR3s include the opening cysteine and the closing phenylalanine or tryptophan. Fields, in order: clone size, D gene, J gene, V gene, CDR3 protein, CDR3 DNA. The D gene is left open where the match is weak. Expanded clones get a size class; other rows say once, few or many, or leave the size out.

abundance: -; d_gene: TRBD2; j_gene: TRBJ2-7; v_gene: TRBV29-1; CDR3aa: CSVDSGTSSYGKYF; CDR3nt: TGCAGCGTTGACTCCGGGACTAGTTCTTACGGGAAGTATTTC
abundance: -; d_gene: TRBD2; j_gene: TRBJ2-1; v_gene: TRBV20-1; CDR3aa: CSVLTGTSVLYELFF; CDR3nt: TGCAGTGTCCTGACCGGGACTAGCGTTCTCTATGAACTGTTCTTC
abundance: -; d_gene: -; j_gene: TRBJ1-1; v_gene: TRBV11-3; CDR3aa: CASRHREQIMNTEAFF; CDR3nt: TGTGCCAGCAGACACAGGGAACAGATCATGAACACTGAAGCTTTCTTT
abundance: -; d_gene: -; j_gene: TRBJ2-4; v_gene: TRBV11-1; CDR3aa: CASTHSGRTTKNIQYF; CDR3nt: TGTGCTAGCACCCACTCAGGCAGGACGACCAAAAACATTCAGTACTTT
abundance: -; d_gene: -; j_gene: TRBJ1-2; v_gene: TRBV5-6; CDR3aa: CASSLDKAFGYTF; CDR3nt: TGTGCCAGCAGCCTAGATAAGGCGTTTGGCTACACCTTC
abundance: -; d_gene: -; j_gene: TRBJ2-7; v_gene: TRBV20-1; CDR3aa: CNASREASRSPIYEQYF; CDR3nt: TGCAATGCTAGTAGGGAGGCTTCTAGGTCCCCGATTTACGAGCAGTACTTC
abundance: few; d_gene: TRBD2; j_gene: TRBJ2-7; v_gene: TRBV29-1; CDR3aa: CSESGTITYEQYF; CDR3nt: TGCAGCGAATCCGGGACTATCACCTACGAGCAGTACTTC
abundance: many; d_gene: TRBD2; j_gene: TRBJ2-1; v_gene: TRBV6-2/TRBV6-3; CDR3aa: CASSYSLAGGPGEQFF; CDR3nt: TGTGCCAGCAGTTACTCGCTAGCGGGGGGGCCTGGGGAGCAGTTCTTC
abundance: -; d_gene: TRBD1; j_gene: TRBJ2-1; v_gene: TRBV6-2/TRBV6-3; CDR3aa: CASSWGQGKELF; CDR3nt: TGTGCCAGCAGTTGGGGACAGGGCAAGGAGCTCTTC
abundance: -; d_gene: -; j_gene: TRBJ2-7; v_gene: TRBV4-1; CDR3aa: CASSQDRWSPYEQYF; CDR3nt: TGCGCAAGCAGCCAAGACCGCTGGTCCCCCTACGAGCAGTACTTC
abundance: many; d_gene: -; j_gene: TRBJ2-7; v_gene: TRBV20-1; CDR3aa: CSARDGWDEHF; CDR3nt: TGCAGTGCTAGAGATGGGTGGGACGAACACTTC
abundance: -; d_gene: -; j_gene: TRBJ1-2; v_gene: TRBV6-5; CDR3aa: CTSSYSADYGYTF; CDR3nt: TGTACTAGCAGTTACTCGGCGGACTATGGCTACACCTTC
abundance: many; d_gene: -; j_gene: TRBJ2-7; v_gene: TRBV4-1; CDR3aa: CASSLESGLGYEQYF; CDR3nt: TGCGCCAGCAGCCTCGAAAGCGGGTTGGGGTACGAGCAGTACTTC
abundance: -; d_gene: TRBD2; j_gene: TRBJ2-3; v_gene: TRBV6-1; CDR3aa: CVNSELAGSRDTQYF; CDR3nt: TGTGTCAACAGTGAACTAGCGGGGAGCAGAGATACGCAGTATTTT
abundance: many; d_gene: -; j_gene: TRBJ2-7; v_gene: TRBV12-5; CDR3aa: CASGLRSGTRVYEQYF; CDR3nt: TGTGCTAGTGGTTTGAGGTCCGGGACTCGTGTCTACGAGCAGTACTTC
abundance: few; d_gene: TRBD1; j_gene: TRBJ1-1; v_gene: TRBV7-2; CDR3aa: CASSSYGTARNTEAFF; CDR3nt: TGTGCCAGCAGCTCCTACGGGACAGCTAGAAACACTGAAGCTTTCTTT
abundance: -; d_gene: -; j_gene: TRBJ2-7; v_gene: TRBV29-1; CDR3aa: CSVEVDAREQYF; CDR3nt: TGCAGCGTTGAAGTAGACGCGAGGGAGCAGTACTTC
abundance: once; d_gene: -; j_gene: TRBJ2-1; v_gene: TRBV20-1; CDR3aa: CSARMASRYNEQFF; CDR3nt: TGCAGTGCTAGAATGGCGTCTAGATACAATGAACAGTTCTTC
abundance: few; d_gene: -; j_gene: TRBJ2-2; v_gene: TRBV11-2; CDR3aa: CASSLDIKNTGELFF; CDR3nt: TGTGCCAGCAGCTTAGATATAAAGAACACCGGGGAACTGTTTTTT
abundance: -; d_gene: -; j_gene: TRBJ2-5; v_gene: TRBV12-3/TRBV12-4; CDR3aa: CVSSLSVQETQYF; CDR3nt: TGTGTCAGCAGTTTATCTGTTCAAGAGACCCAGTACTTC
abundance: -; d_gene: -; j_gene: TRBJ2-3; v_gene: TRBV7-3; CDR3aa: CASSRSGTPGEDTQNF; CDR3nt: TGTGCCAGCAGCCGATCCGGGACCCCAGGGGAAGATACGCAGAATTTT
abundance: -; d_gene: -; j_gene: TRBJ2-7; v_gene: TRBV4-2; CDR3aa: CTSSQDRTDLPYEEYF; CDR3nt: TGTACCAGCAGCCAAGACCGTACAGATCTACCCTACGAGGAGTACTTC
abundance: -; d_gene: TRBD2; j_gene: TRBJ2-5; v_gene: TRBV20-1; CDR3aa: CSASGSGGASETQYF; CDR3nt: TGCAGTGCTAGCGGCAGCGGGGGGGCCTCGGAGACCCAGTACTTC
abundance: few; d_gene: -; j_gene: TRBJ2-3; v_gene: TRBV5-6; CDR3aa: CASSLRRSYTDTQYF; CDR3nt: TGTGCCAGCAGCTTGCGGCGTTCCTACACAGATACGCAGTATTTT
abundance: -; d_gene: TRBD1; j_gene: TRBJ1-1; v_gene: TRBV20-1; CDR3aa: CSAKVEGQGAPFF; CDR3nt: TGCAGTGCTAAAGTTGAGGGACAGGGGGCTCCTTTCTTT
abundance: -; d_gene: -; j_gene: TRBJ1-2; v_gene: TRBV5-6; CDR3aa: CASTKDRLNDYTF; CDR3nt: TGTGCCAGCACCAAAGACAGGCTTAATGACTACACCTTC
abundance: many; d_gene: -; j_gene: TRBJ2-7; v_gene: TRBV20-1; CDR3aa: CSARDPSSSYEQYF; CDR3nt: TGCAGTGCTAGAGATCCTAGCAGCTCCTACGAGCAGTACTTC
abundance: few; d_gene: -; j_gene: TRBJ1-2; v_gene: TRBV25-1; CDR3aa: CASSPGTNYGYTF; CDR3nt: TGTGCCAGCAGTCCAGGGACTAACTATGGCTACACCTTC
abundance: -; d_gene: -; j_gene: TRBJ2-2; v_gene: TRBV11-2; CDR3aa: CDSTPWGVAPTGELFF; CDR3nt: TGTGACAGCACGCCCTGGGGGGTGGCGCCCACCGGGGAGCTGTTTTTT
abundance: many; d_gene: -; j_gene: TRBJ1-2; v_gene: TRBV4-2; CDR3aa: CASSQATVDYGYTF; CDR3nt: TGTGCCAGCAGCCAAGCGACAGTTGACTATGGCTACACCTTC
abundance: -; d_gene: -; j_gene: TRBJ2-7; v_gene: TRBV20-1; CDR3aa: CSATGTSGGAYEQYF; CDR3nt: TGCAGTGCTACCGGGACCAGCGGTGGAGCCTACGAACAGTACTTC
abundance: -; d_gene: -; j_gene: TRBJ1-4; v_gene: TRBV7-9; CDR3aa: CASSPSGQPKKLFF; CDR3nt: TGTGCCAGCAGCCCGAGTGGACAGCCCAAAAAACTGTTTTTT
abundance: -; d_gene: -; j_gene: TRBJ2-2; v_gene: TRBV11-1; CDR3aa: CASSGPLHGGNTGEPFF; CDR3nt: TGTGCTAGCAGCGGGCCTCTTCACGGAGGGAACACCGGGGAGCCGTTTTTT
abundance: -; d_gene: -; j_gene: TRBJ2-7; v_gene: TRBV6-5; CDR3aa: CASSYDGAGEQYF; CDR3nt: TGTGCCAGCAGTTACGATGGGGCGGGGGAGCAGTACTTC
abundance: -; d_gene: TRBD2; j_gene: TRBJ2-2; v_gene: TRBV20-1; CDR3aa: CSARIAGANTGKMFF; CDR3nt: TGCAGTGCGCGGATAGCGGGAGCGAACACCGGGAAGATGTTTTTT
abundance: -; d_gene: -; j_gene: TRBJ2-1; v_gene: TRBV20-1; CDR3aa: CSTSSRYSYNEQFF; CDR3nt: TGCAGTACTAGTAGCCGATACTCCTACAATGAGCAGTTCTTC
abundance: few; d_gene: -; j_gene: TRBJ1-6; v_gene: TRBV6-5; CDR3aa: CVSSSEGTEGSPLHF; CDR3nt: TGTGTCAGCAGTTCCGAGGGGACGGAGGGTTCACCACTCCACTTT